This is a list of T cell receptor beta chains from one sample in a study of T cells in Graves' hyperthyroidism and ophthalmopathy. TCRdb reprocessed the multiplex PCR reads via MiXCR and lists one record per CDR3 protein. The repertoire consists of a few hundred thousand distinct CDR3 sequences, with about 16% occurring once and the leading ten covering 25% to 30%. The sequenced sample consisted of blood. These receptor sequences come from a young woman with Graves' ophthalmopathy. CDR3s include the opening cysteine and the closing phenylalanine or tryptophan. The D gene is left open where the match is weak. Expanded clones get a size class; other rows say once, few or many, or leave the size out.

TRBV20-1	TRBD2	15	many	TRBJ2-1	CRATSGARSYNEQFF	TGCAGGGCGACTAGCGGGGCTCGCTCCTACAATGAGCAGTTCTTC
TRBV11-1	TRBD1	17	many	TRBJ2-1	CASSLVPGQGADNEQFF	TGTGCCAGCAGCTTAGTTCCGGGACAGGGGGCGGATAATGAGCAGTTCTTC
TRBV6-1	NA	14	few	TRBJ2-2	CASTYLPSGGELFF	TGTGCCAGCACCTACCTTCCTTCTGGAGGGGAGCTGTTTTTT
TRBV19	NA	14	few	TRBJ2-1	CASSPTGYYNEQFF	TGTGCCAGTAGCCCTACAGGGTACTACAATGAGCAGTTCTTC
TRBV4-3	NA	16	few	TRBJ2-3	CASSQYPGTAPDTQYF	TGCGCCAGCAGCCAATATCCCGGGACTGCTCCAGATACGCAGTATTTT
TRBV7-3	NA	15	NA	TRBJ2-1	CASSLVTGGYNEQFF	TGTGCCAGCAGCTTGGTTACTGGGGGATACAATGAGCAGTTCTTC
TRBV9	TRBD1	15	NA	TRBJ1-3	CASSAPQGTGNTIYF	TGTGCCAGCAGCGCCCCACAGGGGACTGGAAACACCATATATTTT
TRBV5-6	NA	14	NA	TRBJ1-5	CASSLWSGYQPQHF	TGTGCCAGCAGCTTGTGGTCGGGGTATCAGCCCCAGCATTTT
TRBV6-5	NA	14	NA	TRBJ2-2	CASSYGSHTGELFF	TGTGCCAGCAGTTACGGCAGCCACACCGGGGAGCTGTTTTTT
TRBV4-1	NA	12	many	TRBJ2-1	CASSQDINEQFF	TGCGCCAGCAGCCAAGATATCAATGAGCAGTTCTTC
TRBV20-1	NA	15	many	TRBJ2-1	CSAPGGGSRYNEQFF	TGCAGTGCTCCCGGGGGAGGTTCCCGCTACAATGAGCAGTTCTTC
TRBV20-1	TRBD2	14	many	TRBJ2-7	CSAPETSGNYEQYF	TGCAGTGCCCCCGAGACTAGCGGGAACTACGAGCAGTACTTC
TRBV25-1	NA	13	NA	TRBJ1-2	CASSATFGSGYTF	TGTGCCAGCAGCGCCACCTTTGGCTCCGGCTACACCTTC
TRBV29-1	NA	14	many	TRBJ2-7	CSVEARQGRDEQYF	TGCAGCGTTGAAGCACGCCAGGGGCGCGACGAGCAGTACTTC
TRBV18	TRBD2	17	few	TRBJ2-3	CASSPLRTSGIVNTQYF	TGTGCCAGCTCACCACTCCGGACTAGCGGGATCGTAAATACGCAGTATTTT
TRBV20-1	NA	15	many	TRBJ2-4	CSARDTQLAKNIQYF	TGCAGTGCTAGAGACACTCAGTTAGCCAAAAACATTCAGTACTTC
TRBV7-2	NA	15	many	TRBJ2-7	CASSPSRDIAYEQYF	TGTGCCAGCAGCCCCTCAAGGGACATTGCCTACGAGCAGTACTTC
TRBV18	TRBD1	13	many	TRBJ1-2	CASSPTGDYGYTF	TGTGCCAGCTCACCTACAGGGGACTACGGCTACACCTTC
TRBV15	NA	15	few	TRBJ1-5	CATSRQMSSNQPQHF	TGTGCCACCAGCAGACAAATGAGCAGCAATCAGCCCCAGCATTTT
TRBV13	NA	14	NA	TRBJ2-5	CASSTLGTQETQYF	TGTGCCAGCAGCACGCTCGGGACACAAGAGACCCAGTACTTC
TRBV6-2/TRBV6-3	NA	16	many	TRBJ2-7	CASSYLSVMRSYEQYF	TGTGCCAGCAGTTACCTCAGCGTTATGAGATCCTACGAGCAGTACTTC
TRBV18	NA	17	many	TRBJ2-1	CASSPKLAQEPYNEQFF	TGTGCCAGCTCACCAAAACTGGCGCAGGAACCCTACAATGAGCAGTTCTTC
TRBV4-1	NA	15	NA	TRBJ1-4	CASSPQGPTNEKLFF	TGCGCCAGCAGCCCCCAGGGACCAACTAATGAAAAACTGTTTTTT
TRBV7-9	TRBD1	14	many	TRBJ2-5	CASSLVDRAETQYF	TGTGCCAGCAGCTTAGTCGACAGGGCGGAGACCCAGTACTTC
TRBV20-1	TRBD1	14	few	TRBJ1-2	CSAPPGQGAIGYTF	TGCAGTGCTCCCCCGGGACAGGGGGCCATTGGCTACACCTTC
TRBV3-1	NA	14	many	TRBJ2-1	CASSQLQGRDEQFF	TGTGCCAGCAGCCAGTTACAGGGCCGGGATGAGCAGTTCTTC
TRBV6-2/TRBV6-3	NA	13	few	TRBJ2-6	CASEFSGANVLTF	TGTGCCAGCGAATTTAGTGGGGCCAACGTCCTGACTTTC
TRBV28	TRBD2	14	many	TRBJ2-7	CASSRREGVYEQYF	TGTGCCAGCAGCAGGCGGGAGGGGGTCTACGAGCAGTACTTC
TRBV2	TRBD1	14	once	TRBJ2-5	CVSSKGDRGQTQYF	TGTGTCAGCAGTAAAGGGGACAGGGGTCAGACCCAGTACTTC
TRBV7-3	NA	13	NA	TRBJ2-7	CASSVTGSYEQYF	TGTGCCAGCAGCGTCACAGGATCCTACGAGCAGTACTTC
TRBV27	NA	13	NA	TRBJ2-1	CASRSFRYNEQFF	TGTGCCAGCAGGAGTTTCCGGTACAATGAGCAGTTCTTC
TRBV7-8	TRBD1	17	NA	TRBJ1-5	CASSLAGGTGGNQPQHF	TGTGCCAGCAGCTTAGCGGGCGGGACAGGGGGCAATCAGCCCCAGCATTTT
TRBV12-3/TRBV12-4	TRBD1	15	many	TRBJ1-4	CASSIQGFTNEKLFF	TGTGCCAGCAGTATACAGGGGTTCACTAATGAAAAACTGTTTTTT
TRBV11-2	NA	15	many	TRBJ2-7	CASSLRRGGGYEQYF	TGTGCCAGCAGCTTAAGGAGGGGAGGTGGCTACGAGCAGTACTTC
TRBV9	NA	14	NA	TRBJ1-3	CASSFQGTGNTIYF	TGTGCCAGCAGCTTCCAGGGAACTGGAAACACCATATATTTT
TRBV20-1	TRBD2	16	many	TRBJ2-3	CSASRTSAIGTDTQYF	TGCAGTGCCTCCCGGACTAGCGCGATTGGCACAGATACGCAGTATTTT
TRBV3-1	NA	12	many	TRBJ1-6	CASSQDRGPLHF	TGTGCCAGCAGCCAAGATCGGGGACCCCTCCACTTT
TRBV6-1	TRBD1	14	many	TRBJ1-2	CASSELGGDYGYTF	TGTGCCAGCAGTGAATTAGGGGGCGACTATGGCTACACCTTC
TRBV20-1	NA	18	NA	TRBJ2-6	CSARAPGRISSGANVLTF	TGCAGTGCTAGAGCCCCGGGACGGATAAGCTCTGGGGCCAACGTCCTGACTTTC
TRBV24-1	NA	15	many	TRBJ2-3	CATSVRTLAGDTQYF	TGTGCCACCAGTGTCCGGACCCTCGCCGGAGATACGCAGTATTTT
TRBV12-3/TRBV12-4	TRBD2	16	NA	TRBJ2-5	CASSQLAGGRKETQYF	TGTGCCAGCAGTCAGCTAGCGGGAGGGAGGAAAGAGACCCAGTACTTC
TRBV20-1	TRBD2	14	many	TRBJ2-7	CSAPNSGRVYEQYF	TGCAGTGCTCCTAATAGCGGGAGGGTCTACGAGCAGTACTTC
TRBV7-2	TRBD1	13	many	TRBJ1-1	CASSLTWTGRAFF	TGTGCCAGCAGCTTAACGTGGACAGGGAGAGCTTTCTTT
TRBV12-3/TRBV12-4	NA	13	many	TRBJ1-1	CASSFREGTEAFF	TGTGCCAGCAGCTTCAGGGAGGGCACTGAAGCTTTCTTT
TRBV2	NA	12	NA	TRBJ2-5	CASSEVRETQYF	TGTGCCAGCAGTGAAGTTAGGGAGACCCAGTACTTC
TRBV7-2	TRBD1	15	few	TRBJ1-6	CASSSDRGLNSPLHF	TGTGCCAGCAGCTCCGACAGGGGCCTTAATTCACCCCTCCACTTT
TRBV12-3/TRBV12-4	NA	14	NA	TRBJ1-6	CASSLRSGSSPLHF	TGTGCCAGCAGTTTGAGGTCCGGGAGTTCACCCCTCCACTTT
TRBV28	TRBD2	12	many	TRBJ2-7	CASSSSGGEQYF	TGTGCCAGCAGTTCCTCGGGGGGCGAGCAGTACTTC